What follows are 8 T cell receptor beta chains derived from one specimen sequenced in a study of chemoradiotherapy in HPV16-positive cancers (dated by TCRdb to between 2021 and 2023). Library method: the immunoSEQ multiplex PCR assay. TCRdb retrieved this table from immuneACCESS and kept in-frame rearrangements only. Not all clones are present; in checked studies, unresolved V genes account for under half, and no reason is known for the remainder. This sample lists approximately 12,000 clones; approximately 90% were detected once. Clones ranked in the top ten supply about 1.7% of the sample. The sequences come from blood, collected from a patient who underwent chemoradiotherapy. The source of these receptors is a human donor with HPV-associated anogenital cancer.

J is TRBJ1-2 and V is TRBV6-5, with 9 positions matching TRBD1. V dropped 5 bases and J dropped 1; count of bases not matched to a gene: 2. The V gene's germline CDR1 is MNHEY and CDR2 SVGAGI. This CDR3 contains 14 residues. CDR3 sequence reads: CASSRQGVNYGYTF. CDR3 bases: TGTGCCAGCAGTCGACAGGGGGTTAACTATGGCTACACCTTC.

The chain couples TRBV18 to TRBJ2-7, with TRBD1 matching 7 bases. CDR3 length: 14 residues. J lost 5 bases, V lost 3 bases, and 7 bases had no gene match. The germline V gene encodes CDR1 KGHSH and CDR2 LQKENI. CDR3 bases: TGTGCCAGCTCACCCGACAGGGTTTCCAACGAGCAGTACTTC. Translated, it gives CASSPDRVSNEQYF.

This chain joins TRBV7-2 and TRBJ2-2; D is ambiguous. In germline, CDR1 is SGHTA, CDR2 FQGNSA. The CDR3 runs to 15 residues. Between the trimmed V and J ends, which lost 1 base and 1 base, there was a span of 7 bases. The CDR3 nucleotides read TGTGCCAGCAGCTTAGAGAGCAGGAACACCGGGGAGCTGTTTTTT. Translating gives CASSLESRNTGELFF.

The rearrangement links TRBV4-1 to TRBJ2-2; 8 bases are shared with TRBD1. The CDR3 is made up of 14 amino acids. Germline CDR1 and CDR2: MGHRA and YSYEKL. V lost 8 bases, J lost 6 bases, and 8 bases stayed unmatched. CDR3 protein: CASRGDRGPGELFF. In DNA form, the CDR3 reads TGCGCCAGCCGAGGAGACAGGGGTCCCGGGGAGCTGTTTTTT.

The chain couples TRBV27 to TRBJ1-2; 8 bases map to TRBD1. The CDR3 is 15 residues long. Germline CDR1 reads MNHEY; CDR2 reads SMNVEV (reference sequence). After removal of 5 bases from V and 8 bases from J, the junction contained 13 bases not matched to a gene. The CDR3 nucleotides are TGTGCCAGCAGTCCTTACCCCCCGACAGGGGTCGGCTACACCTTC. This gives the protein CASSPYPPTGVGYTF.

This clone was observed a single time. CDR3 DNA sequence: TGTGCCAGCAGCTCCGCGGGGACTTCGAACACCGGGGAGCTGTTTTTT. It yields the protein CASSSAGTSNTGELFF. The rearrangement joins TRBV7-3 to TRBJ2-2; D perhaps matches TRBD2 (6 bases). Germline CDR1 SGHTA, CDR2 FQGTGA. This CDR3 region has 16 residues. V was trimmed by 4 bases and J by 0 bases, leaving 12 bases between them.

The J gene is TRBJ1-1, the V gene TRBV21-1; TRBD1, the table's D call, lacks a check against the DNA. TRBV21-1 represents a pseudogene. The CDR3 is made up of 14 amino acids. CDR3 in DNA: TGTGCCAGCAGCAAAGAACACAGGGTCACTGAAGCTTTCTTT. It translates to CASSKEHRVTEAFF.

This chain connects TRBV9 to TRBJ1-1; D gene ambiguous. This CDR3 contains 12 residues. V was cut by 4 bases and J by 0 bases, with 4 bases left in between. Germline loops: CDR1 SGDLS, CDR2 YYNGEE. The CDR3 loop is CASSPVNTEAFF. The DNA for the CDR3 is TGTGCCAGCAGCCCAGTGAACACTGAAGCTTTCTTT.